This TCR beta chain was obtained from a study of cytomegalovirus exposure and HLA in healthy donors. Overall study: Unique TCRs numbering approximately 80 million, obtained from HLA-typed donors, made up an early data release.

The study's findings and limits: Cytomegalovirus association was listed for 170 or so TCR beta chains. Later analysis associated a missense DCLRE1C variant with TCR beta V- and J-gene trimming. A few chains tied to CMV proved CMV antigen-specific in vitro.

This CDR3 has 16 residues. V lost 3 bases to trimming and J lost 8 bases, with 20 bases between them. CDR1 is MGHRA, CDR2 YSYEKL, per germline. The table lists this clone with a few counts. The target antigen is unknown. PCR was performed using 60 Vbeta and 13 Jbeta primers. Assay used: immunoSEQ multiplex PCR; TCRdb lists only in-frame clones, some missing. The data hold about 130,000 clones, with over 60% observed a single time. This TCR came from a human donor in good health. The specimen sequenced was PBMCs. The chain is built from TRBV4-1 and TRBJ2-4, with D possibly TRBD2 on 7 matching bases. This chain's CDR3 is CASSHVTGRVSDIQYF. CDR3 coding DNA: TGCGCCAGCAGCCACGTTACAGGGAGGGTCAGTGACATTCAGTACTTC.